The 21 T cell receptor beta chains in this list originate from one sample, sequenced in a study of T cells in Graves' hyperthyroidism and ophthalmopathy. Researchers amplified the TCR beta CDR3 regions from RNA transcripts. HTBI primers were used for first-round RT-PCR of the TCR CDR3. TCRdb re-called the multiplex PCR reads through MiXCR, storing one row per CDR3 protein. The sample yields some 370,000 distinct CDR3 sequences, about a sixth seen once. The sequenced sample was blood. The source is a woman between 25 and 40 years old with Graves' hyperthyroidism that later progressed to Graves' ophthalmopathy.

The chain uses TRBV20-1 and TRBJ2-1; no clear D. The V and J ends lost 1 base and 4 bases respectively, with 17 bases between them. This CDR3 has 16 amino acids. Germline CDR1 DFQATT, CDR2 SNEGSKA (reference sequence). The CDR3 coding sequence is TGCAGTGCTAGAGGCGTCTCAGGCGGCGCTTACAATGAGCAGTTCTTC. This translates into CSARGVSGGAYNEQFF.

This clonotype was detected ten times or more. V is TRBV20-1 and J is TRBJ2-4; D uncertain. The CDR3 extends over 14 amino acids. Germline CDR1 DFQATT, CDR2 SNEGSKA (reference sequence). V dropped 5 bases and J dropped 4 bases, with 15 bases sitting between them. The CDR3 bases are TGCAGTGCTTCCCCCTTCACTGGGAAAAACATTCAGTACTTC. Translated, it gives CSASPFTGKNIQYF.

The V and J genes are TRBV18 and TRBJ1-4; 9 bases line up with TRBD1. The germline CDR1 and CDR2 sequences are KGHSH and LQKENI. There are 14 residues in the CDR3. After removal of 3 bases from V and 8 bases from J, the junction contained 4 bases not matched to a gene. The CDR3: CASSPRDRAEKLFF. The CDR3, as DNA: TGTGCCAGCTCACCTCGGGACAGGGCGGAAAAACTGTTTTTT.

There are many counts of this clonotype. The chain combines TRBV19 with TRBJ1-1; possible D gene TRBD1, 6 bases. Trimming cost V 2 bases and J 2 bases, with 15 bases left between them. The germline V gene has CDR1 LNHDA and CDR2 SQIVND (reference sequence). The CDR3 spans 16 residues. CDR3 nucleotide sequence: TGTGCCAGTAGTATACTACACAGGGCCCTTAACACTGAAGCTTTCTTT. Its protein product is CASSILHRALNTEAFF. Full variable domain (outside the CDR3, taken from reference TRBV19 and TRBJ1-1): DGGITQSPKYLFRKEGQNVTLSCEQNLNHDAMYWYRQDPGQGLRLIYYSQIVNDFQKGDIAEGYSVSREKKESFPLTVTSAQKNPTAFYLCASSILHRALNTEAFFGQGTRLTVV.

This clonotype has only a few counts. The genes are TRBV6-6 and TRBJ2-3; D is uncertain. The V gene lost 0 bases and the J gene lost 1 base, with 5 bases spanning the gap. Germline V gene sequence: CDR1 MNHNY, CDR2 SVGAGI (reference sequence). The CDR3 has 14 amino acids. CDR3 coding DNA: TGTGCCAGCAGTTACTCCCAAGGCACAGATACGCAGTATTTT. Its translation: CASSYSQGTDTQYF.

This sequence joins TRBV12-3 or TRBV12-4 and TRBJ2-1; 7 positions agree with TRBD1. The trim removed 3 bases at V and 15 bases at J, leaving 8 bases unmatched. The CDR3 covers 12 residues. As DNA, the CDR3 is TGTGCCAGCAGTTTTACAGGGGATGATAGGTTCTTC. Translated: CASSFTGDDRFF.

This chain joins TRBV27 and TRBJ2-7; weak D call: TRBD2 (5 bases). The CDR3 spans 15 residues. Trimming removed 0 bases from V and 0 bases from J, with 9 bases in between. In germline, CDR1 is MNHEY, CDR2 SMNVEV (reference sequence). The CDR3 protein is CASSLSSESSYEQYF. The CDR3 coding sequence is TGTGCCAGCAGTTTATCTAGCGAGAGCTCCTACGAGCAGTACTTC.

This clonotype was picked up many times. DNA of the CDR3: TGTGCCAGCAGTTTGGGACTAGCAGCAGATACGCAGTATTTT. Amino acids: CASSLGLAADTQYF. The V and J genes are TRBV12-3 or TRBV12-4 and TRBJ2-3, with 9 bases that match TRBD2. This CDR3 has 14 residues. The V and J ends lost 3 bases and 4 bases, in that order; junction bases with no gene match: 2.

This clonotype has ten or more counts. This rearrangement joins TRBV6-1 to TRBJ1-1; D perhaps matches TRBD1 (6 bases). Germline V gives CDR1 MNHNS, CDR2 SASEGT. The germline V and J ends were trimmed by 6 bases and 8 bases, with 10 bases remaining between them. CDR3 size: 11 residues. This chain's CDR3 is CASSTGQEAFF. CDR3 nucleotide sequence: TGTGCCAGCAGCACAGGACAGGAAGCTTTCTTT.

V usage is TRBV4-1 and J usage is TRBJ1-1; possible D gene TRBD1, 5 bases. This CDR3 is built from 14 residues. V lost 0 bases and J lost 4, with 9 bases in between. Germline V gives CDR1 MGHRA, CDR2 YSYEKL. This CDR3 reads CASSQDIRGTEAFF. DNA of the CDR3: TGCGCCAGCAGCCAAGATATTAGGGGCACTGAAGCTTTCTTT.

This clonotype has just a few counts. V usage is TRBV19 and J usage is TRBJ2-7; TRBD2 agrees at 12 bases. This CDR3 has 13 amino acids. The germline CDR1 and CDR2 sequences are LNHDA and SQIVND (reference sequence). J lost 3 bases, V lost 9 bases, and 3 bases had no gene match. This chain's CDR3 is CASRLAGDYEQYF. CDR3 DNA sequence: TGTGCCAGCAGACTAGCGGGGGACTACGAGCAGTACTTC. Based on the CDR3 plus reference TRBV19 and TRBJ2-7, the full variable domain is DGGITQSPKYLFRKEGQNVTLSCEQNLNHDAMYWYRQDPGQGLRLIYYSQIVNDFQKGDIAEGYSVSREKKESFPLTVTSAQKNPTAFYLCASRLAGDYEQYFGPGTRLTVT.

At least ten counts were recorded for this clonotype. The rearrangement links TRBV9 to TRBJ1-1, with 10 bases fitting TRBD1. CDR3 size: 13 residues. CDR1 and CDR2 (germline): SGDLS, YYNGEE. After removal of 2 bases from V and 5 bases from J, the junction contained 0 bases not matched to a gene. In DNA, the CDR3 is TGTGCCAGCAGCGTGGACAGGGGGACTGAAGCTTTCTTT. This sequence encodes CASSVDRGTEAFF.

Notes on this clonotype: The germline gene is not matched at one end of the junction; a read error may be the cause. The gene calls are TRBV28 and TRBJ1-3; 7 bases are shared with TRBD1. Germline V CDR1 and CDR2: MDHEN, SYDVKM. The CDR3 extends over 16 amino acids. The CDR3: CAGRPRDSDSGNTIYF. CDR3 nucleotides: TGTGCCGGCAGGCCCAGGGACAGTGACTCTGGAAACACCATATATTTT.

In the case of this clonotype: This may be a read error: a much more frequent sequence differs by one nucleotide. This chain links TRBV10-3 with TRBJ2-6; 7 bases line up with TRBD1. This CDR3 has 15 residues. The germline V gene encodes CDR1 ENHRY and CDR2 SYGVKD. CDR3 coding DNA: TGTGCCATCAAGCGAAGGGGGCATGGGGCCAACGTCCGGACTTTC. This encodes CAIKRRGHGANVRTF.

This rearrangement joins TRBV9 to TRBJ2-7; D perhaps matches TRBD2 (6 bases). CDR3 length: 14 residues. Germline V CDR1 and CDR2: SGDLS, YYNGEE. The ends were cut back, 0 bases at V and 6 bases at J, with 13 bases in the middle. As DNA, the CDR3 is TGTGCCAGCAGCGTAGCTGGAGGGTCGCGCGAGCAGTACTTC. Protein sequence: CASSVAGGSREQYF.

CDR3 DNA sequence: TGTGCCAGCACCCGCGGGAGTCCCTCCTACAATGAGCAGTTCTTC. Translating it yields CASTRGSPSYNEQFF. V gene TRBV6-1 combines with J gene TRBJ2-1; 7 bases are shared with TRBD2. The V and J ends lost 7 bases and 0 bases, in that order; junction bases with no gene match: 6. The germline V gene encodes CDR1 MNHNS and CDR2 SASEGT. This CDR3 region has 15 residues.

This clonotype was recorded at least ten times. J is TRBJ1-2 and V is TRBV27; possible D gene TRBD1, 6 bases. This CDR3 has 14 amino acids. V was cut by 7 bases and J by 7 bases, with 19 bases left in between. Germline V gene data show CDR1 as MNHEY and CDR2 as SMNVEV (reference sequence). The CDR3, as DNA: TGTGCCAGCACTTCGTCTCACGGGGGCCGTGGCTACACCTTC. Its translation is CASTSSHGGRGYTF.

Turning to this clonotype: Sequence at one end of the junction differs from germline and may be a read error. This rearrangement joins TRBV10-3 to TRBJ2-2; D may be TRBD1 (6 bases). Germline values: CDR1 ENHRY, CDR2 SYGVKD. The CDR3 is 15 amino acids. The CDR3 is CAVSEPGQNTGELFF. CDR3 nucleotides: TGTGCCGTCAGTGAGCCGGGACAGAACACCGGGGAGCTGTTTTTT.

The genes are TRBV28 and TRBJ1-2; 7 bases are shared with TRBD1. Germline trimming cut 2 bases from V and 2 bases from J; bases unmatched to any gene: 5. The length of the CDR3 is 15 residues. Germline V CDR1 and CDR2: MDHEN, SYDVKM. CDR3 in amino acids: CASSLPGTDNYGYTF. CDR3 DNA: TGTGCCAGCAGTTTACCCGGGACAGACAACTATGGCTACACCTTC.

This clonotype was picked up a small number of times. V and J are TRBV30 and TRBJ2-7, with 9 bases aligning to TRBD1. The germline V gene has CDR1 GTSNPN and CDR2 SVGIG (reference sequence). The trim removed 2 bases at V and 1 base at J, leaving 9 bases unmatched. CDR3 length: 16 residues. The CDR3 DNA sequence: TGTGCCTGGAGTATCCGGGACAGGGTCAGGTCCTACGAGCAGTACTTC. This codes for CAWSIRDRVRSYEQYF. Full variable domain (missing parts from reference TRBV30 and TRBJ2-7): SQTIHQWPATLVQPVGSPLSLECTVEGTSNPNLYWYRQAAGRGLQLLFYSVGIGQISSEVPQNLSASRPQDRQFILSSKKLLLSDSGFYLCAWSIRDRVRSYEQYFGPGTRLTVT.

The table lists this clonotype with many counts. V is TRBV9 and J is TRBJ1-3; D may be TRBD1 (5 bases). Germline values: CDR1 SGDLS, CDR2 YYNGEE. V was clipped by 0 bases and J by 4 bases, with 11 bases between them. The CDR3 extends over 15 amino acids. The CDR3 DNA reads TGTGCCAGCAGCGTAGCGGCAGGGATGGGAAACACCATATATTTT. Its translation: CASSVAAGMGNTIYF.